This TCR beta chain was sequenced in a study of blood T cells in healthy people across ages. Study-level points and caveats: TCR beta diversity, measured per million T cells, fell in a roughly linear way with age.

Together with a sample-barcoded 5' primer, a J-beta primer mix was included in a second PCR lasting about 7 to 11 cycles. TCRdb re-analysed the 5' RACE reads in MiXCR, keeping a single row per CDR3 protein. The sample lists roughly 1.5 million distinct CDR3 sequences, less than 45% occurring once. Remarks on this clonotype: Its antigen is still unknown.

The receptor was derived from a woman between 18 and 29 years old in good health. What was sequenced was blood.

CDR3 bases: TGCAGCGTTGTTCGACAGGGGGCGGAAACTGAAGCTTTCTTT. It codes for CSVVRQGAETEAFF. The chain has TRBV29-1 and TRBJ1-1; 10 bases agree with TRBD1. CDR3 length equals 14 residues. The germline gives CDR1 SQVTM, CDR2 ANQGSEA. V lost 4 bases to trimming and J lost 5 bases; unmatched junction nucleotides: 7.